This TCR beta chain is drawn from a study of vaccination effects on CD4 cells after COVID-19. Study-wide background: With the ViraFEST assay, the study expanded antigen-specific CD4+ T cells using viral peptide pools, then sequenced them.

Whole-study results and caveats: The study had few convalescent patients and no early post-infection timepoints.

Sequenced by immunoSEQ multiplex PCR; TCRdb stores in-frame clones only, minus some. The sample contains some 50,000 clones, approximately 81% of which appear only once. Trimming left V 1 base short and J 4 bases short, with 5 bases between. The CDR3 is 12 residues long. Germline-derived CDR1 and CDR2 are LGHDT and YNNKEL (reference sequence). Of note for this clone: Its target is not known.

Cells that had been cultured for less than 13 days were the source of isolated CD4+ T cells. The sequences come from CD4+ T cells from PBMCs cultured without peptide, collected before COVID-19 vaccination. This chain uses TRBV3-1 (or the pseudogene TRBV3-2) with TRBJ2-7; no reliable D call. The TCR sequence derives from a human donor who had a prior SARS-CoV-2 infection. CDR3 in DNA: TGTGCCAGCAGCCAAGGTTTTTACGAGCAGTACTTC. Its translation is CASSQGFYEQYF.